Sequencing of this T cell receptor (beta chain) was carried out in a study of vaccination and CD4 T cells after COVID-19 (dated by TCRdb to about 2022). The study in broad terms: Convalescent patients had a positive SARS-CoV-2 result on nasal swab PCR, and of these patients, nine had mild disease and one had severe disease. The convalescent cohort included six males and four females, with two Hispanic individuals, seven Caucasians, two Asians and one multiracial person. Participants received two doses of either the Pfizer-BioNTech BNT162b2 vaccine (n=8) or the Moderna mRNA-1273 vaccine (n=2). Post-COVID blood samples were collected from convalescent patients a median of roughly 100 days after diagnosis, with a range of roughly 30 to 170 days. The time from the second vaccine dose to post-vaccine blood sampling had a median of around 72 days and ranged from about 12 to 250 days. Overlapping spike peptide pools from SARS-CoV-2 and from the common cold coronaviruses HCoV-NL63, HCoV-OC43 and HCoV-229E were used as culture stimuli. As controls, cultures received a CEFX viral epitope pool (the positive control), an HIV-1 Nef peptide pool (the negative control), or no peptide at all. In 10 COVID-19 convalescent patients and a handful of infection-naive healthy vaccine recipients, researchers compared the spike-specific CD4+ TCR repertoire from before mRNA vaccination with the repertoire from after. The study at large found these results: The median number of SARS-CoV-2-reactive clonotypes rose from under 25 after infection to 38 after vaccination, but the change was not significant. The number of convalescent patients in the study was relatively small, and the study did not examine early timepoints following natural infection. In convalescent patients, a median approximately 90% of post-vaccine SARS-CoV-2-reactive clones were detected only after vaccination, suggesting vaccine-specific priming. Of the vaccine-specific clones found in convalescent patients, nearly all (304 of 307) were mono-reactive for SARS-CoV-2 spike instead of being cross-reactive with common cold coronaviruses.

Turning to this clonotype: Its antigen remains unidentified. One base away there is no much larger clone; base qualities are not given.

Looking up the germline V gene yields CDR1 MNHNS and CDR2 SASEGT. Including cysteine and phenylalanine, the CDR3 has 16 amino acids. The only DNA kept is the CDR3, 48 bases in frame from the first base. V and J lose 1 base and 1 base, and a span of 11 bases separates them. Library preparation employed PCR. DNA from cultured CD4+ T cells underwent TCR sequencing with the Oncomine TCR Beta short-read assay at the Johns Hopkins FTIC core. The QIAamp micro DNA kit was used to extract genomic DNA from the cultured CD4+ T cells. Oncomine TCR Beta libraries made from cultured CD4+ T cells were pooled using unique dual indexes and sequenced on an Illumina iSeq 100. For the original study's pipeline: Non-productive sequences were removed, and CDR3s that did not start with C, did not end with F or W, or were shorter than 7 amino acids were discarded. The MANAFEST web application identified antigen-specific clonotypes by comparing peptide-stimulated wells against reference wells and other culture wells. An FDR below 0.05, an odds ratio above 5, and a productive frequency above 0.1% in at least two of three replicate wells were required for clones to be considered positive. Cross-reactive clonotypes were defined as significantly expanded in both SARS-CoV-2 spike wells and at least one common cold coronavirus spike condition. Using R version 3.6.1, CDR3 homology was evaluated through Levenshtein distances (stringdist) along with unrooted phylogenetic trees (ape). The public sequencing data were trimmed at Q25 with fastp and processed into clonotypes with MiXCR by TCRdb, which kept only in-frame beta chains. Rows matching on CDR3 protein sequence are summarized as one entry with the most common DNA and genes. It is TCRdb's table, rather than the study itself, that gives the V and J calls and clone size. The sample yields around 12,000 distinct CDR3 sequences; around 41% were counted once. Roughly 9% of the sample comes from the top ten.

The treatment or condition label of this sample denotes: roughly ten-day PBMC culture with coronavirus spike peptide pools or control peptides (ViraFEST assay). The study used the ViraFEST assay, which expanded antigen-specific T cells with peptide pools and then identified expanded clonotypes by TCR sequencing. The convalescent patients' positive SARS-CoV-2 PCR tests fell between March and December 2020, which was before the Alpha, Beta and Delta variants emerged in the United States. Approximately 2.1 million PBMCs per well were cultured in IMDM with 5% human AB serum and 9 to 10 IU/ml IL-2, plus 10 ug/ml peptide pools. Half of the culture medium was replaced with fresh IL-2-containing medium on days 3 and 7. After around 11 days of culture, CD4+ T cells were isolated by negative selection with the EasySep CD4+ T cell isolation kit. PBMCs were separated from whole blood using Ficoll-Paque Plus gradient centrifugation and then either used fresh or cryopreserved at -140C. In general, triplicate wells were set up for every culture condition.

The TCR comes from a human donor who had recovered from COVID-19. The source material was CD4+ T cells from blood, cultured in vitro. This chain joins TRBV6-1 to TRBJ2-4; the D gene is perhaps TRBD2, on 5 matching bases. This receptor carries the CDR3 CASSEGLWEAKNIQYF. The nucleotide sequence reads as follows: TGTGCCAGCAGTGAAGGACTTTGGGAGGCCAAAAACATTCAGTACTTC.